This entry features one T cell receptor beta chain sequence. The data originate from a study of shared T cell receptors in the human thymus. Generated by immunoSEQ multiplex PCR, the TCRdb table keeps only in-frame clones and is missing some. The sample consists of over 350,000 clones, approximately 95% of them appearing once. V was shortened by 4 bases and J by 1 base, with 10 bases between the two germline ends. The germline gives CDR1 LNHDA, CDR2 SQIVND (reference sequence). This CDR3 has 14 amino acids. The sample was thymocytes. The V gene is TRBV19, the J gene TRBJ1-1; D is ambiguous. The receptor was isolated from a human donor. The CDR3 DNA is TGTGCCAGTAGTAACAAGGAGGAGAACACTGAAGCTTTCTTT. It yields the protein CASSNKEENTEAFF.